The clone carrying this TCR beta chain was counted a single time. V was clipped by 3 bases and J by 2 bases; unmatched bases: 8. This CDR3 is built from 16 residues. The germline gives CDR1 GTSNPN, CDR2 SVGIG (reference sequence). Here immunoSEQ multiplex PCR was the method, and the copy in TCRdb shows in-frame clones only, minus some. The repertoire holds around 230,000 clones, with approximately 78% as singletons. The sample comes from a study of blood T cell repertoires in COVID-19. Study-wide background: The United States, Italy and Spain supplied acute and convalescent COVID-19 samples.

The receptor was derived from a man aged 40-49 years who had recovered from COVID-19. V is TRBV30 and J is TRBJ2-7; the match to TRBD2 covers 12 bases. Sequencing was carried out using PBMCs or T cells enriched from blood (not recorded which). The DNA of the CDR3 is TGTGCCTGGAGGAAGACTAGCGGGAGATGGACCTACGAGCAGTACTTC. Translated: CAWRKTSGRWTYEQYF.